The sample holds one count of the clone carrying this T cell receptor (beta chain). The antigen remains undetermined. Collection of blood occurred at baseline, at cycle 4 day 1, and at cycle 7 day 1. TCRdb keeps only in-frame clones here, not all; method: immunoSEQ multiplex PCR. The sample lists 70,000 to 90,000 clones; around 82% were seen once. These data originate in a study of OX40 agonist ivuxolimab in advanced cancers. Study at large: Age averaged around 58 years (range roughly 20 to 90), and 82.7% were male. Notes on the study in general: With doses of 0.1 to 3.0 mg/kg, CD4+ and CD8+ blood T cells had undergone clonal expansion by week 6.

The V end was cut by 2 bases, the J end by 10 bases, with 14 bases between. CDR1 is GTSNPN and CDR2 is SVGIG in the germline V gene (reference sequence). This CDR3 contains 12 residues. V is TRBV30 and J is TRBJ1-2; D perhaps matches TRBD1 (5 bases). Source: CD4+ or CD8+ T cells sorted from blood, taken in a trial of the OX40 agonist ivuxolimab. The sequence came from an adult with an advanced solid tumor such as melanoma, head and neck, liver or kidney cancer. The CDR3 region has the DNA TGTGCCTGGAGTCATCAAACAGGCACCTACACCTTC. Translated: CAWSHQTGTYTF.